These T cell receptor beta chains were read from a single sample in a study of OX40 agonist ivuxolimab in advanced cancers. Profiling relied on immunoSEQ multiplex PCR, and the TCRdb table lists in-frame clones only, not all of them. The sample lists about 85,000 clones; 65% to 90% were seen once. Sequencing used CD4+ or CD8+ T cells sorted from blood, obtained in a trial of the OX40 agonist ivuxolimab. These TCRs come from an adult with an advanced solid tumor such as melanoma, head and neck, liver or kidney cancer. Both conserved end residues are part of each CDR3. Clone size, where shown, is once, few, many, or a class for clones that have expanded.

v_call	clone_size	j_call	cdr3_aa
TRBV14	-	TRBJ2-6	CASSQDGQASGANVLTF
TRBV7-3	-	TRBJ1-1	CASSRERTDEAFF
TRBV9	once	TRBJ1-2	CASSIEDSTGGYTF
TRBV5-1	-	TRBJ2-1	CASSFPDRGDNEQFF
TRBV11-2	-	TRBJ2-5	CASSLGPTGETQYF
TRBV7-8	-	TRBJ1-2	CASSLAGQSYADGYTF
TRBV28	-	TRBJ2-2	CASISRRWAGELFF
TRBV2	-	TRBJ1-2	CASSDPPGNGYTF
TRBV12-5	-	TRBJ2-1	CASGLQRGEQFF
TRBV7-8	-	TRBJ2-1	CASSEFPVHNEQFF
TRBV28	-	TRBJ2-1	CASSPDYGSSDSYNEQFF
TRBV5-6	-	TRBJ1-6	CASSAIDRRSYNSPLHF
TRBV30	-	TRBJ1-4	CAWARDRNEKLFF
TRBV6-4	-	TRBJ2-3	CASSDRLAGGTDTQYF
TRBV18	-	TRBJ1-6	CASSPAADGSPLHF
TRBV7-9	few	TRBJ1-1	CASSWGDGTEAFF
TRBV5-1	-	TRBJ1-1	CASSFQGEGTEAFF
TRBV18	-	TRBJ2-1	CASSPLGDSSYNEQFF
TRBV9	-	TRBJ2-2	CASSEGRAWTGELFF
TRBV10-3	once	TRBJ1-5	CAISLMGGREPQHF
TRBV29-1	-	TRBJ2-7	CSVSKLYEQYF
TRBV7-2	-	TRBJ2-5	CASSLARETQYF
TRBV7-3	-	TRBJ2-7	CASSPRGSREQYF
TRBV5-1	-	TRBJ2-4	CASSLGTGDGIQYF
TRBV18	-	TRBJ2-5	CASSPLLAPQETQYF
TRBV28	-	TRBJ2-1	CASSLWGYNEQFF
TRBV6-5	-	TRBJ1-5	CASSYRRNQPQHF
TRBV5-1	-	TRBJ1-2	CASSLEGEGESYGYTF
TRBV19	-	TRBJ1-6	CASSIAGAQPLHF
TRBV19	once	TRBJ2-1	CASSRAAPIYNEQFF
TRBV2	-	TRBJ1-5	CASSEDRGGQPQHF
TRBV7-2	once	TRBJ1-5	CASSLADPNQPQHF
TRBV4-1	-	TRBJ1-1	CASSQSGGTLNTEAFF
TRBV6-6	-	TRBJ1-2	CASGLQGTYGYTF
TRBV7-7	-	TRBJ2-2	CASSFLQNTGELFF
TRBV19	-	TRBJ1-6	CASSSAPGGGGTLHF
TRBV6-1	-	TRBJ2-7	CASSEVSLTYEQYF
TRBV25-1	-	TRBJ1-6	CASSEGGNAYNSPLHF
TRBV6-5	-	TRBJ1-2	CASSLGAHYGYTF
TRBV7-9	-	TRBJ1-3	CASSLGVEHANTIYF
TRBV2	-	TRBJ2-5	CASSAGRLYQETQYF
TRBV4-1	-	TRBJ1-2	CASSQDWQGANYGYTF
TRBV18	-	TRBJ2-1	CASSHNKGSYNEQFF
TRBV4-3	-	TRBJ2-1	CASSQGGEQFF
TRBV5-5	-	TRBJ1-2	CASSLGGPDSFYGYTF
TRBV7-7	-	TRBJ2-3	CASSRGPTSTDTQYF